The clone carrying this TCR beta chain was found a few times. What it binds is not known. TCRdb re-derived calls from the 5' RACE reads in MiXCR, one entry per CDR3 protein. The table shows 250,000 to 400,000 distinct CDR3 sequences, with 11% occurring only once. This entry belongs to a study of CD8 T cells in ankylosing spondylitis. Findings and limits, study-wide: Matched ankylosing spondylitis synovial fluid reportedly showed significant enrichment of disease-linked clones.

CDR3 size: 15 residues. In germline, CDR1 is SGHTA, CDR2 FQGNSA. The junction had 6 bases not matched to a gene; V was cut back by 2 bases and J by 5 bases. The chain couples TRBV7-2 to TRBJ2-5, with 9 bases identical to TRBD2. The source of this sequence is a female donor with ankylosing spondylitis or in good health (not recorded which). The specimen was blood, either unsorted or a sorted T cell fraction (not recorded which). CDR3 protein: CASSLPSGRSETQYF. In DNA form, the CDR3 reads TGTGCCAGCAGCTTACCAAGCGGGAGGAGCGAGACCCAGTACTTC.